The source of this T cell receptor (beta chain) is a study of cytomegalovirus exposure and HLA in healthy donors. In the study overall: Of several hundred genotyped donors, approximately 80% clustered with self-reported Caucasian donors.

Study results and caveats: In a later analysis, HLA-associated beta chains showed higher expansion and lower generation probabilities than comparable chains. In a later analysis, common viral pathogens appeared linked to several of the most significant clusters. A few chains linked to CMV were shown in vitro to be specific for CMV antigens.

CDR1 is SNHLY, CDR2 FYNNEI, per germline. The CDR3 is made up of 16 amino acids. The ends lost 6 bases at V and 4 bases at J; junction bases unmatched: 12. Regarding this clone: Its antigen is not identified.

PCR amplification relied on 60 Vbeta primers (plus 13 Jbeta primers). The repertoire was sequenced with immunoSEQ multiplex PCR; TCRdb's copy has only in-frame clones and lacks some. The sample lists tens of thousands of clones, roughly 80% occurring once. Sequences were obtained from PBMCs. The source of this sequence is a woman in her thirties or forties in good health and CMV-seropositive. V usage is TRBV2 and J usage is TRBJ1-5, with 7 bases matching TRBD1. In DNA form, the CDR3 reads TGTGCCAGCAGAGAACCGAGGGCAGGGGGGAATCAGCCCCAGCATTTT. Amino acids: CASREPRAGGNQPQHF.